A selection of T cell receptor beta chains follows, all from one sample in a study of blood T cell repertoires in COVID-19. Assay used: immunoSEQ multiplex PCR; TCRdb lists only in-frame clones, some missing. The sample gives approximately 110,000 clones, around 76% of which show up once; about 6.3% is in the top ten. Sequences were obtained from peripheral blood. All receptors come from an elderly man with COVID-19, enrolled during active disease. Each CDR3 is given without its conserved first and last residue. Each record gives: V gene, J gene, CDR3 length, CDR3 protein.

>TRBV19|TRBJ1-5|10
ASSFSDGPQH
>TRBV7-9|TRBJ2-3|14
ASSLSEQGDTDTQY
>TRBV2|TRBJ1-3|13
ASSPIQGAGNTIY
>TRBV27|TRBJ2-7|12
ASSSTSGRYEQY
>TRBV2|TRBJ1-1|11
ASSEGRGTEAF
>TRBV4-1|TRBJ2-5|11
ASSQWQQETQY
>TRBV15|TRBJ1-5|11
ATSRSRDQPQH
>TRBV6-6|TRBJ1-4|13
ASSLREDRNEKLF
>TRBV9|TRBJ2-1|11
ASGTSGSTEQF
>TRBV21-1|TRBJ2-3|15
ASKTRGQIRSTDTQY
>TRBV5-6|TRBJ1-2|11
ASTIRGAGGYT
>TRBV6-5|TRBJ1-5|10
ASKGDNQPQH
>TRBV30|TRBJ1-1|9
AWDYGTEAF
>TRBV5-1|TRBJ2-3|13
ASSLESTQTDTQY
>TRBV7-6|TRBJ2-2|13
ASSLGSSKTGELF
>TRBV4-2|TRBJ1-2|11
ASSQFTGTGYT
>TRBV12-3/TRBV12-4|TRBJ1-1|10
ASGGQNTEAF
>TRBV4-3|TRBJ2-7|15
ASSQVLLTSSSYEQY
>TRBV28|TRBJ2-7|16
ASSYDPSGTPRAYEQY
>TRBV10-2|TRBJ2-7|13
ASSGGAMVSYEQY
>TRBV4-2|TRBJ2-1|12
ASSQGSGGDEQF
>TRBV18|TRBJ1-6|12
ASSPTGINSPLH
>TRBV3-1/TRBV3-2|TRBJ2-5|14
ASSQVETASGETQY
>TRBV6-6|TRBJ2-2|14
ASSSSGRSNTGELF
>TRBV29-1|TRBJ2-7|10
SVGQGEYEQY
>TRBV29-1|TRBJ1-1|11
SVETVEGTEAF
>TRBV7-3|TRBJ2-1|13
ASSLVHRGGNEQF
>TRBV28|TRBJ1-2|11
ASSFWTFKRYT
>TRBV13|TRBJ2-7|14
ASSLDPGPVGNEQY
>TRBV5-4|TRBJ1-2|13
ASSLGTGGNYGYT
>TRBV7-9|TRBJ2-3|13
ASSLWTGAPDTQY
>TRBV30|TRBJ1-3|10
AWRNYGNTIY
>TRBV4-2|TRBJ2-5|15
ASSQDWNRGVQETQY
>TRBV19|TRBJ1-4|12
ASSISRGEEKLF
>TRBV15|TRBJ1-3|13
ATRETGNSGNTIY
>TRBV15|TRBJ2-1|13
ATSSAGGGYNEQF
>TRBV27|TRBJ2-7|11
ASSLSSVHEQY
>TRBV6-2/TRBV6-3|TRBJ2-4|13
ASSWGQLAKNIQY
>TRBV11-2|TRBJ1-2|12
ASTSGGTNYGYT